A single sample is the source of the 6 T cell receptor beta chains below, sequenced in a study of identical twins. TCRdb re-called the 5' RACE reads through MiXCR, storing one row per CDR3 protein. Altogether a few hundred thousand distinct CDR3 sequences are present, around an eighth being singletons, with the ten largest covering 0.98%. These records were also assigned to another study, of yellow fever vaccine responses in identical twins.

Sequencing was done on a sample of CD4+ T cells sorted from blood. These receptors were obtained from a woman aged 18-30 years in good health.

The chain recombines TRBV5-1 with TRBJ2-7; 11 bases are shared with TRBD1. The CDR3 covers 17 residues. V gave up 1 base and J gave up 2 bases; unmatched junction bases: 8. Germline CDR1 SGHRS, CDR2 YFSETQ. DNA for the CDR3: TGCGCCAGCAGCTTGTTCCCCCCGGGACAGGGGGCCTACGAGCAGTACTTC. It encodes CASSLFPPGQGAYEQYF. Full variable domain (rest looked up from reference TRBV5-1 and TRBJ2-7): KAGVTQTPRYLIKTRGQQVTLSCSPISGHRSVSWYQQTPGQGLQFLFEYFSETQRNKGNFPGRFSGRQFSNSRSEMNVSTLELGDSALYLCASSLFPPGQGAYEQYFGPGTRLTVT.

This clonotype was observed a handful of times. The rearrangement uses TRBV5-5 and TRBJ2-1; TRBD1 or TRBD2 may be the D gene (5 bases each). The CDR3 runs to 16 residues. CDR1 SGHKS and CDR2 YYEKEE come from the germline V gene (reference sequence). V lost 4 bases, J lost 0 bases, and 14 bases lay in between. The CDR3 loop reads CASSPPGPSSYNEQFF. The CDR3 nucleotides read TGTGCCAGCAGCCCACCGGGGCCCAGCTCCTACAATGAGCAGTTCTTC.

In this sample, this clonotype turned up a few times. The rearrangement links TRBV24-1 to TRBJ2-3; D uncertain. The CDR3 sequence is 12 residues long. Germline CDR1 and CDR2: KGHDR and SFDVKD. With 6 bases removed from V and 3 bases from J, the gap between germline ends came to 6 bases. The CDR3 spells CATSRLTDTQYF. The CDR3 DNA follows: TGTGCCACCAGTCGGTTAACAGATACGCAGTATTTT.

This clonotype was counted a few times. V and J are TRBV5-1 and TRBJ2-1; the D gene is possibly TRBD2 (6 bases). Germline V CDR1 and CDR2: SGHRS, YFSETQ. Trimming pared 4 bases from V and 6 bases from J, leaving 11 bases between. This CDR3 region has 13 residues. For the CDR3, the DNA is TGCGCCAGCAGCACGGGGGATCGCAATGAGCAGTTCTTC. Translated: CASSTGDRNEQFF.

This clonotype was detected only a few times. The gene calls are TRBV5-5 and TRBJ2-3, with TRBD2 matching over 8 bases. The CDR3 is 17 amino acids. The V gene end was trimmed by 0 bases and the J gene end by 1 base; junction bases not matched to a gene: 7. Germline values: CDR1 SGHKS, CDR2 YYEKEE (reference sequence). This CDR3 is CASSLVVTAGGTDTQYF. The DNA for the CDR3 is TGTGCCAGCAGCTTGGTGGTAACAGCGGGGGGCACAGATACGCAGTATTTT. The whole variable domain, filled in from reference TRBV5-5 and TRBJ2-3, reads DAGVTQSPTHLIKTRGQQVTLRCSPISGHKSVSWYQQVLGQGPQFIFQYYEKEERGRGNFPDRFSARQFPNYSSELNVNALLLGDSALYLCASSLVVTAGGTDTQYFGPGTRLTVL.

The sample holds a few counts of this clonotype. This chain links TRBV12-3 or TRBV12-4 with TRBJ2-1, with a weak D call TRBD1 (6 bases). The CDR3 covers 14 residues. Between the trimmed V and J ends, which lost 5 bases and 12 bases, there was a span of 20 bases. The CDR3 coding sequence is TGTGCCAGCAGTGACAGGTATCGACAATGGGTGCAGTTCTTC. It translates to CASSDRYRQWVQFF.